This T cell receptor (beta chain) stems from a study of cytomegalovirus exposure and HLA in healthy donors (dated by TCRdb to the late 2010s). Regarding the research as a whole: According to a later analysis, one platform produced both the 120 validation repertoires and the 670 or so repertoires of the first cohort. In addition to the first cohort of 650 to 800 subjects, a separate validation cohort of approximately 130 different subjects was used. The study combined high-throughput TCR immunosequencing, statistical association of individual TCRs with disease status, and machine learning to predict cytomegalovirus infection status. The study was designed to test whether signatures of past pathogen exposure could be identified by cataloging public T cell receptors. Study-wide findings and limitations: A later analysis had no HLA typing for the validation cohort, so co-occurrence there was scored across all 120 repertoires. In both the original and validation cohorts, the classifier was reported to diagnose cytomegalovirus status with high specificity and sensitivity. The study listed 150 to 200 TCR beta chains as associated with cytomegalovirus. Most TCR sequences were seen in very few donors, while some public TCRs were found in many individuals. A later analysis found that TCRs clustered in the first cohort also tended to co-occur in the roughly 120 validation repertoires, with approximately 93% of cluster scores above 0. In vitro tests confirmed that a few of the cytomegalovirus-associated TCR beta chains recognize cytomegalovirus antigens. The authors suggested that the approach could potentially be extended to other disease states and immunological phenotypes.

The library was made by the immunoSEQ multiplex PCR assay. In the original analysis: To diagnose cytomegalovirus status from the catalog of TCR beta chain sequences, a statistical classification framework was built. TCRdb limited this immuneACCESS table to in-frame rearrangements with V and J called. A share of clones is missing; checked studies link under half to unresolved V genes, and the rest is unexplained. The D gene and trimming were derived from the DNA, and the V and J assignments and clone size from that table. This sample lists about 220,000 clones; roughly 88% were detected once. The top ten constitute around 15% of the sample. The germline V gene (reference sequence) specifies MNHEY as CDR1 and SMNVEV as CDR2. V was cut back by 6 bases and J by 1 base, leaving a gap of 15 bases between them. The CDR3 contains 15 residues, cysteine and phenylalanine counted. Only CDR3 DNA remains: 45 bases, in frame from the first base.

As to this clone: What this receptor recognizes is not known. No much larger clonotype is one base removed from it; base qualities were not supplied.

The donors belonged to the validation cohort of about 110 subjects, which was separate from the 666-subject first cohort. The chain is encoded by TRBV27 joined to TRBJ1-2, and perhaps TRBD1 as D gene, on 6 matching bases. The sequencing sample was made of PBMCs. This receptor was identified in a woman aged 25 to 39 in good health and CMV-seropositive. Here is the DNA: TGTGCCAGCAGCCCTCCATCAGGGGTTAACTATGGCTACACCTTC. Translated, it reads CASSPPSGVNYGYTF.